What follows are 24 T cell receptor beta chains derived from one specimen sequenced in a study of blood T cell repertoires in COVID-19. Clones were read by immunoSEQ multiplex PCR, and TCRdb kept only the in-frame ones, dropping some. The sample yields under 200,000 clones, about 86% seen once. The sample comprised peripheral blood. The source of these receptors is a woman aged 65 to 85 with acute or convalescent COVID-19.

The CDR3 DNA reads as TGTGCCAGCAGCTCGAGTGGACAGGTGTTTGAAGCTTTCTTT. Protein product: CASSSSGQVFEAFF. The chain has TRBV5-4 and TRBJ1-1; 7 positions match TRBD1. CDR3 length equals 14 residues. The germline CDR1 and CDR2 sequences are SGHNT and YYREEE (reference sequence). J was trimmed by 7 bases and V by 3 bases; bases with no gene match: 9.

This chain connects TRBV2 to TRBJ2-7; 7 nucleotides match TRBD1. The V gene end was trimmed by 7 bases and the J gene end by 2 bases; junction bases not matched to a gene: 5. Germline V gene lookup returns CDR1 SNHLY and CDR2 FYNNEI. This CDR3 contains 13 residues. The CDR3 DNA reads as TGTGCCAGCAATCGGGACAGACCCTACGAGCAGTACTTC. Residues: CASNRDRPYEQYF.

V gene TRBV15 combines with J gene TRBJ1-4, with TRBD1 matching 8 bases. Germline CDR1 reads LNHNV; CDR2 reads YYDKDF (reference sequence). V was clipped by 1 base and J by 8 bases; unmatched bases: 6. This CDR3 is built from 15 residues. DNA for the CDR3: TGTGCCACCAGCAGAGGATCGACAGGGGACGAAAAACTGTTTTTT. Its translation is CATSRGSTGDEKLFF.

V gene TRBV7-9 combines with J gene TRBJ2-3; D remains unclear. The germline V gene encodes CDR1 SEHNR and CDR2 FQNEAQ (reference sequence). Deletions cut 0 bases from V and 1 base from J, with 5 bases between. This CDR3 spans 14 amino acids. The CDR3 bases are TGTGCCAGCAGCTTAGCTTCGGGCACAGATACGCAGTATTTT. It specifies CASSLASGTDTQYF.

The chain couples TRBV20-1 to TRBJ2-7; TRBD2 matches 8 bases. The germline V gene has CDR1 DFQATT and CDR2 SNEGSKA (reference sequence). The CDR3 has 15 residues. Trimming took 3 bases from V and 0 from J; bases not matched to a gene: 7. The CDR3 is CSASKAGAISYEQYF. Written as DNA, the CDR3 is TGCAGTGCTAGTAAAGCGGGAGCCATCTCCTACGAGCAGTACTTC.

The CDR3 sequence is CASSRTGTGGIDEQFF. CDR3 nucleotide sequence: TGTGCCAGCAGCCGAACGGGGACAGGGGGGATCGATGAGCAGTTCTTC. The gene calls are TRBV3-1 (or the pseudogene TRBV3-2) and TRBJ2-1; 11 bases agree with TRBD1. The CDR3 extends over 16 amino acids. V was clipped by 4 bases and J by 8 bases; unmatched bases: 10. Germline V gene lookup returns CDR1 LGHDT and CDR2 YNNKEL (reference sequence).

The chain couples TRBV5-1 to TRBJ2-4; possible D gene TRBD2, 5 bases. V shed 4 bases and J shed 0 bases, with 11 bases lying between them. Per germline, CDR1 SGHRS and CDR2 YFSETQ. The CDR3 extends over 15 amino acids. The CDR3 DNA follows: TGCGCCAGCAGCCCCCGGACTGAAGCCAAAAACATTCAGTACTTC. It is translated as CASSPRTEAKNIQYF.

V and J are TRBV7-8 and TRBJ2-3; 11 nucleotides line up with TRBD2. The CDR3 runs to 18 residues. Germline values: CDR1 SGHVS, CDR2 FQNEAQ. Trimming removed 1 base from V and 2 bases from J; junction bases left unmatched: 8. CDR3 region: CASSLVGTSGGLTDTQYF. The CDR3 bases are TGTGCCAGCAGCTTAGTCGGCACTAGCGGGGGTCTCACAGATACGCAGTATTTT.

The chain links TRBV30 to TRBJ1-4, with TRBD1 matching 7 bases. V lost 4 bases and J lost 0; bases outside the gene matches: 11. Germline V gives CDR1 GTSNPN, CDR2 SVGIG (reference sequence). The CDR3 runs 17 residues. DNA for the CDR3: TGTGCCTGGAAACGGGGACAGCCCTATGCAACTAATGAAAAACTGTTTTTT. It translates to CAWKRGQPYATNEKLFF.

This rearrangement joins TRBV19 to TRBJ1-1; D gene unclear. The germline V gene has CDR1 LNHDA and CDR2 SQIVND (reference sequence). V dropped 6 bases and J dropped 4 bases, with 9 bases sitting between them. This CDR3 spans 12 amino acids. Written as DNA, the CDR3 is TGTGCCAGTAGCACCAGACTCACTGAAGCTTTCTTT. The encoded protein is CASSTRLTEAFF.

This chain links TRBV25-1 with TRBJ1-3, with a possible D match to TRBD1 (5 bases). Germline V gene sequence: CDR1 MGHDK, CDR2 SYGVNS. The CDR3 length is 16 residues. V gave up 2 bases and J gave up 3 bases, with 14 bases separating them. The CDR3 protein is CASSEVGHQVGNTIYF. In DNA, the CDR3 is TGTGCCAGCAGTGAAGTCGGACACCAGGTTGGAAACACCATATATTTT.

This clone was counted a few times. The genes are TRBV2 and TRBJ2-7; the match to TRBD2 covers 9 bases. Unmatched junction bases numbered 10, after V lost 5 bases and J lost 2 bases. Germline V CDR1 and CDR2: SNHLY, FYNNEI. This CDR3 region has 16 residues. Here the CDR3 DNA reads TGTGCCAGCAGTCAACCTCCTCGGACTAGCGCCTACGAGCAGTACTTC. Translating gives CASSQPPRTSAYEQYF.

This chain connects TRBV5-5 to TRBJ1-6, with D possibly TRBD1 on 5 matching bases. Looked up from germline, CDR1 is SGHKS and CDR2 is YYEKEE (reference sequence). V was clipped by 2 bases and J by 7 bases, with 10 bases between them. This CDR3 region has 14 residues. The DNA of the CDR3 is TGTGCCAGCAGCTTTTTGACAGAAAATTCACCCCTCCACTTT. Translation gives CASSFLTENSPLHF.

Here the CDR3 DNA reads TGTGCCAGTAGTATACTAGGGAACGAGGGTCAGCCCCAGCATTTT. It is translated as CASSILGNEGQPQHF. The chain combines TRBV19 with TRBJ1-5; D remains unclear. The CDR3 has 15 residues. Germline values: CDR1 LNHDA, CDR2 SQIVND (reference sequence). V lost 2 bases to trimming and J lost 6 bases, with 14 bases between them.

The table lists this clone with a count of one. The chain recombines TRBV5-1 with TRBJ2-1; 11 nucleotides align to TRBD1. From germline, CDR1 is SGHRS and CDR2 YFSETQ. Trimming removed 0 bases from V and 2 bases from J; junction bases left unmatched: 1. The CDR3 spans 16 residues. Here the CDR3 reads CASSLGGQGAYNEQFF. In DNA, the CDR3 is TGCGCCAGCAGCTTGGGGGGACAGGGGGCCTACAATGAGCAGTTCTTC.

The chain recombines TRBV5-1 with TRBJ1-2; TRBD1 is a possible D gene (5 bases). From germline, CDR1 is SGHRS and CDR2 YFSETQ. Trimming took off 8 bases at V and 3 bases at J, with 17 bases between the two ends. This CDR3 is built from 14 residues. CDR3 DNA sequence: TGCGCCAGTTCTGCGGGGGGTGTGTACTATGGCTACACCTTC. Its protein is CASSAGGVYYGYTF.

The V call is TRBV28, the J call TRBJ2-3; D might be TRBD1 (5 bases). V was cut by 7 bases and J by 0 bases, with 8 bases left in between. CDR3 length: 13 residues. Germline values: CDR1 MDHEN, CDR2 SYDVKM. The CDR3 sequence: CASIDSSTDTQYF. The CDR3 DNA is TGTGCCAGCATAGACAGCAGCACAGATACGCAGTATTTT.

This rearrangement joins TRBV30 to TRBJ2-1; 14 positions agree with TRBD2. The trim removed 5 bases at V and 13 bases at J, leaving 1 base unmatched. This CDR3 is 11 amino acids long. Germline V gives CDR1 GTSNPN, CDR2 SVGIG (reference sequence). CDR3 residues: CAWGLAGGQFF. DNA for the CDR3: TGTGCCTGGGGACTAGCGGGAGGTCAGTTCTTC.

The V call is TRBV18, the J call TRBJ2-2; D is undetermined. CDR3 length equals 14 residues. V lost 3 bases to trimming and J lost 1 base, with 6 bases between them. Germline CDR1 KGHSH, CDR2 LQKENI. CDR3 nucleotides: TGTGCCAGCTCACCCCCCTTGAACACCGGGGAGCTGTTTTTT. It codes for CASSPPLNTGELFF.

The chain uses TRBV19 and TRBJ2-7, with 9 bases aligning to TRBD1. CDR1 and CDR2 from the germline V gene are LNHDA and SQIVND (reference sequence). The ends lost 4 bases at V and 6 bases at J; junction bases unmatched: 4. The CDR3 runs 13 residues. The CDR3 DNA sequence: TGTGCCAGTAGTAGTACAGGGGGCGGCGAGCAGTACTTC. Translating gives CASSSTGGGEQYF.

V is TRBV6-5 and J is TRBJ2-5; 10 nucleotides line up with TRBD1. Germline-derived CDR1 and CDR2 are MNHEY and SVGAGI. Germline trimming cut 5 bases from V and 4 bases from J; bases unmatched to any gene: 4. The CDR3 consists of 14 residues. In DNA, the CDR3 is TGTGCCAGCAGTAGGACAGGGGGTATAGAGACCCAGTACTTC. Translation gives CASSRTGGIETQYF.

As for this clone: Other DNA sequences in the sample encode the same CDR3. The chain has TRBV19 and TRBJ1-2; 8 nucleotides match TRBD1. Per germline, CDR1 LNHDA and CDR2 SQIVND (reference sequence). Trimming removed 3 bases from V and 1 base from J; junction bases left unmatched: 1. The CDR3 extends over 14 amino acids. CDR3 sequence: CASSIGQGNYGYTF. The CDR3 nucleotides are TGTGCCAGTAGTATCGGACAGGGTAACTATGGCTACACCTTC.

This clone came up once. The V and J genes are TRBV29-1 and TRBJ2-3; 11 bases are shared with TRBD2. Germline lookup yields CDR1 SQVTM and CDR2 ANQGSEA. CDR3 length: 13 residues. The CDR3 is CSVAGGRLDTQYF. The CDR3 DNA reads as TGCAGTGTAGCGGGAGGGCGCCTAGATACGCAGTATTTT.

This clone was seen more than once but under ten times. This sequence joins TRBV6-5 and TRBJ1-1; TRBD1 matches 7 bases. V gave up 8 bases and J gave up 7 bases; unmatched junction bases: 7. Per germline, CDR1 MNHEY and CDR2 SVGAGI. CDR3 length: 12 residues. CDR3 protein: CASRGGIGEAFF. In DNA form, the CDR3 reads TGTGCCAGCCGAGGGGGCATCGGTGAAGCTTTCTTT.